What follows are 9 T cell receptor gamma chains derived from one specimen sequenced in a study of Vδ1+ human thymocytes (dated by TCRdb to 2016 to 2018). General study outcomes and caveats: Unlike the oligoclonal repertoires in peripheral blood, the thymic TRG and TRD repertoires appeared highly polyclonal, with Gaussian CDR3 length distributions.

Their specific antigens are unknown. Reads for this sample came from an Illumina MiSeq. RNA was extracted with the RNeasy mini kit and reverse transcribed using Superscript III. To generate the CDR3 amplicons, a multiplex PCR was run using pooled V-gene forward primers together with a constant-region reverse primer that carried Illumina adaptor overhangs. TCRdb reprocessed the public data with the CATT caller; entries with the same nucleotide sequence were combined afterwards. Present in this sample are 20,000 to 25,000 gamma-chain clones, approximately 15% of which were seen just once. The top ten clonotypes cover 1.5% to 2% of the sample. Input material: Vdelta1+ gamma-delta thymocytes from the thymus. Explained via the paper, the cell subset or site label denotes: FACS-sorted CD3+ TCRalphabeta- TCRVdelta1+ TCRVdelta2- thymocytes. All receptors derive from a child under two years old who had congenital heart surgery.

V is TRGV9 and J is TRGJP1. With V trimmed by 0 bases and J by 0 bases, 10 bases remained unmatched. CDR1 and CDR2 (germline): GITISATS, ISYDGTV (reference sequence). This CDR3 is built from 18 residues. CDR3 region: CALWEVRRGNTTGWFKIF. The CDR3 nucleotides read TGTGCCTTGTGGGAGGTGCGACGGGGGAATACCACTGGTTGGTTCAAGATATTT.

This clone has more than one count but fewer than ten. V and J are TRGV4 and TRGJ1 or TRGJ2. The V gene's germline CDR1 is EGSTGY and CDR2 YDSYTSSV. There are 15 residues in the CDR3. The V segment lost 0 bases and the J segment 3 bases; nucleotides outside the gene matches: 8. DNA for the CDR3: TGTGCCACCTGGGATGGGCCCTTACGTTATTATAAGAAACTCTTT. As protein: CATWDGPLRYYKKLF.

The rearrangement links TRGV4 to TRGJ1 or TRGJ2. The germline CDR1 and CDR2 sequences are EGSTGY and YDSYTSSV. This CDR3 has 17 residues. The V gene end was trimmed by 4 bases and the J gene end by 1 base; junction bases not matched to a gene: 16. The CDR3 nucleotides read TGTGCCACCTGGGACGGGCTAAATCGACCCAATTATTATAAGAAACTCTTT. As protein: CATWDGLNRPNYYKKLF.

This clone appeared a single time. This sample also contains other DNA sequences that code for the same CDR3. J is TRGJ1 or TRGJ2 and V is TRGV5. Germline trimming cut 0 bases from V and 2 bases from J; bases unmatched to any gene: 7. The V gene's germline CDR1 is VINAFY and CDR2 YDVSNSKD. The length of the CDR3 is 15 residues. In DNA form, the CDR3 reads TGTGCCACCTGGGACAGGCGGGGCGATTATTATAAGAAACTCTTT. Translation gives CATWDRRGDYYKKLF.

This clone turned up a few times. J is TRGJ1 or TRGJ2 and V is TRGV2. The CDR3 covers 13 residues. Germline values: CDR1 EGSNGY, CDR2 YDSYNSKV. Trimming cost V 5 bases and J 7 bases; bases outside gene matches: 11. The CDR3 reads CATWGGKGYKKLF. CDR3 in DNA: TGTGCCACCTGGGGCGGTAAGGGGTATAAGAAACTCTTT.

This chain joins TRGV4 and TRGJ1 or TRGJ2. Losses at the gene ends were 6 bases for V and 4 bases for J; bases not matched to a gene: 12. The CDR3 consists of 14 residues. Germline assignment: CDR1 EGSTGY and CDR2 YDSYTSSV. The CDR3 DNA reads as TGTGCCACCTGGAACCGCCTCCTGTATTATAAGAAACTCTTT. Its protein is CATWNRLLYYKKLF.

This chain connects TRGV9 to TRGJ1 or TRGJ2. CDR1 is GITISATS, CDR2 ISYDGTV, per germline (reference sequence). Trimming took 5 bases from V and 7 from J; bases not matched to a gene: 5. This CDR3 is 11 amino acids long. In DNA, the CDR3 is TGTGCCTTGTGGGGAAGGTATAAGAAACTCTTT. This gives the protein CALWGRYKKLF.

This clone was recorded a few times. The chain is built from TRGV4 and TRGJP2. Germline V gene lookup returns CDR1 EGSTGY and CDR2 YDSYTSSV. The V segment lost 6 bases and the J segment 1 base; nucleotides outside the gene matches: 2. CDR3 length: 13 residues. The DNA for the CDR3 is TGTGCCACCTGGAGTAGTAGTGATTGGATCAAGACGTTT. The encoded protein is CATWSSSDWIKTF.

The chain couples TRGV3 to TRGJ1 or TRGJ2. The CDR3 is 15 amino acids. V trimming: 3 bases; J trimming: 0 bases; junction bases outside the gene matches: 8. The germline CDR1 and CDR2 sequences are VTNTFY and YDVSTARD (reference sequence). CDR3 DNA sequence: TGTGCCACCTGGGACCGCGCGCCGAATTATTATAAGAAACTCTTT. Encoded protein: CATWDRAPNYYKKLF.